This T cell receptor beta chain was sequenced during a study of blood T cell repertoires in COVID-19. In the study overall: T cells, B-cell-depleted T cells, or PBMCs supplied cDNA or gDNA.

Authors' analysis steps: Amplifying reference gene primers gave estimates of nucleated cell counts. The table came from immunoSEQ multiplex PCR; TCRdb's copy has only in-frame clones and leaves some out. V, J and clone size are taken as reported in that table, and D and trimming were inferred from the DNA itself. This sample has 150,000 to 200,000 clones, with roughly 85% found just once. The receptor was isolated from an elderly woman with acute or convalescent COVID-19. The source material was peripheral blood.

The CDR3 nucleotides read TGTGCCATCAAGACAACAGGGTCCGGAAACACCATATATTTT. Protein product: CAIKTTGSGNTIYF. The rearrangement links TRBV10-3 to TRBJ1-3, with a tentative D call TRBD1 (6 bases). V was clipped by 7 bases and J by 4 bases, with 14 bases between them. This CDR3 region has 14 residues. Germline V gives CDR1 ENHRY, CDR2 SYGVKD.